The 7 T cell receptor beta chains in this list originate from one sample, sequenced in a study of CD4 and CD8 cells across lung adenocarcinoma regions (dated by TCRdb to 2017 to 2018). The library was produced with PCR. Sequencing was performed on a HiSeq X Ten. TCRdb reworked the public reads: Q25 trimming with fastp, MiXCR clone assembly, productive beta chains retained. All rows with the same CDR3 protein become a single entry with the most common DNA and genes. In all, the sample holds 15,000 to 20,000 distinct CDR3 sequences, and roughly half of those were seen once. 55% of the sample lies in the top ten. The sample was CD8+ T cells from the center of a lung tumor. The cell subset or site label corresponds to: tumor center region. These receptors originate from a female donor with lung adenocarcinoma. The CD4 and CD8 labels of this study may be unreliable.

This clonotype occurred many times. V is TRBV6-1 and J is TRBJ2-1; TRBD1 is a possible D gene (5 bases). The J call may be incorrect, as the DNA end agrees better with TRBJ2-7. CDR1 and CDR2 (germline): MNHNS, SASEGT. The CDR3 contains 14 residues. CDR3 in amino acids: CASQSGQNTGEQYF. Here the CDR3 DNA reads TGTGCCAGCCAGTCCGGACAAAATACCGGGGAGCAGTACTTC.

The J gene is TRBJ2-4, the V gene TRBV6-5; no clear D. The germline gives CDR1 MNHEY, CDR2 SVGAGI. V was pared by 2 bases and J by 1 base, with 3 bases between. The CDR3 is 13 residues long. The CDR3 DNA follows: TGTGCCAGCAGTTACAGGGCCAAAAACATTCAGTACTTC. Translated, it gives CASSYRAKNIQYF.

This clonotype was counted between two and nine times. The CDR3 nucleotides read TGTGCCAGCAACCGGGACAGAACAACCTACGAGCAGTACTTC. This gives the protein CASNRDRTTYEQYF. This sequence joins TRBV6-1 and TRBJ2-7, with 7 bases that match TRBD1. J lost 2 bases, V lost 7 bases, and 8 bases had no gene match. This CDR3 is built from 14 residues. Germline CDR1 MNHNS, CDR2 SASEGT.

In regard to this clonotype: The junction departs from germline at one end; a sequencing error may be responsible. The chain carries TRBV6-1 and TRBJ2-5, with D perhaps being TRBD1 or TRBD2 (6 bases each). Germline values: CDR1 MNHNS, CDR2 SASEGT. This CDR3 region has 16 residues. CDR3 amino acids: CASGGGGRRGAETQYF. CDR3 nucleotides: TGTGCCAGCGGGGGCGGAGGGCGGCGGGGCGCAGAGACGCAGTATTTC.

Details on this clonotype: At one boundary the junction diverges from the germline segment, which might be a read error. The chain uses TRBV6-4 and TRBJ2-3; D might be TRBD2 (6 bases). Germline V gene sequence: CDR1 MRHNA, CDR2 SNTAGT. The CDR3 covers 14 residues. Here the CDR3 DNA reads TGTGCCAGCAGTGCGGGGGAGGCCACAGATATGCAGTATTTC. It encodes CASSAGEATDMQYF.

The chain joins TRBV6-5 to TRBJ2-4; maybe TRBD2 (6 bases). The ends were cut back, 2 bases at V and 1 base at J, with 9 bases in the middle. Looked up from germline, CDR1 is MNHEY and CDR2 is SVGAGI. This CDR3 has 15 amino acids. This CDR3 reads CASSYRSGAKNIQYF. For the CDR3, the DNA is TGTGCCAGCAGTTACCGGAGCGGGGCCAAAAACATTCAGTACTTC.

This clonotype was seen once. This rearrangement joins TRBV6-5 to TRBJ2-5, with TRBD1 identical over 10 bases. TRBJ2-7 matches the DNA end more closely, so the J call is doubtful. Germline loops: CDR1 MNHEY, CDR2 SVGAGI. The CDR3 has 16 amino acids. CDR3 protein: CASSYPRGQGKDEQYF. The CDR3 DNA is TGTGCCAGCAGTTACCCCCGGGGACAGGGGAAGGACGAGCAGTACTTC.